The clone carrying this TCR beta chain was picked up one time. Its antigen is undetermined. Amplification used 60 Vbeta primers and 13 Jbeta primers. Sequencing used immunoSEQ multiplex PCR; TCRdb keeps in-frame clones, though not all of them. The repertoire includes some 150,000 clones, roughly 81% of them detected once, and about 1.6% sits in the top ten. The germline gives CDR1 SGHRS, CDR2 YFSETQ. The CDR3 is 16 amino acids. V lost 3 bases to trimming and J lost 6 bases; unmatched junction nucleotides: 6. The data belong to a study of cytomegalovirus exposure and HLA in healthy donors. Notes on the study in general: In an earlier analysis, most TCR beta V segments were productive about 87% or about 30% of the time.

The chain joins TRBV5-1 to TRBJ2-2; the match to TRBD2 covers 12 bases. The sequence was obtained from a female donor in good health and CMV-seronegative. Sequences were obtained from PBMCs. The CDR3 DNA reads TGCGCCAGCAGCTCCGGGACTAGCGGGTATTCCGGGGAGCTGTTTTTT. This encodes CASSSGTSGYSGELFF.